These T cell receptor beta chains were read from a single sample in a study of cytomegalovirus exposure and HLA in healthy donors. Profiled with immunoSEQ multiplex PCR; TCRdb holds only in-frame clones, not every one. The table records roughly 140,000 clones, 88% of them present only once. The sequenced sample consisted of PBMCs. The source is a woman aged 18-29 years in good health and CMV-seropositive. The CDR3 runs from the conserved cysteine through the conserved F or W. Each record gives: D gene, clone size, J gene, V gene, CDR3 protein, CDR3 DNA. A D gene is named only where the DNA matches it firmly. Clone sizes are given selectively: once, few, many, or a class where the clone is expanded.

>.|.|TRBJ1-2|TRBV4-3
CASSQERGPGGYTF
TGCGCCAGCAGCCAAGAGCGGGGGCCGGGGGGCTACACCTTC
>TRBD2|.|TRBJ2-5|TRBV5-4
CASSYRGGVPQETQYF
TGTGCCAGCAGCTATCGGGGGGGGGTACCCCAAGAGACCCAGTACTTC
>.|once|TRBJ1-1|TRBV27
CASSLSAGDYLNTEAFF
TGTGCCAGCAGTTTATCGGCAGGGGACTATTTGAACACTGAAGCTTTCTTT
>.|few|TRBJ1-2|TRBV20-1
CSANSYGYTF
TGCAGTGCTAACAGCTATGGCTACACCTTC
>TRBD2|.|TRBJ2-3|TRBV5-1
CASSPRTSGRVTDTQYF
TGCGCCAGCAGCCCAAGGACTAGCGGGAGGGTCACAGATACGCAGTATTTT
>.|.|TRBJ1-5|TRBV15
CATSSLQRNQPQHF
TGTGCCACCAGCAGTCTACAGAGAAATCAGCCCCAGCATTTT
>TRBD2|.|TRBJ2-7|TRBV4-2
CASSQGTGLAGAEQYF
TGTGCCAGCAGCCAAGGGACGGGACTAGCGGGAGCCGAGCAGTACTTC
>.|.|TRBJ1-4|TRBV5-8
CASSLGYSPTNEKLFF
TGTGCCAGCAGCTTGGGGTACAGCCCAACTAATGAAAAACTGTTTTTT
>TRBD2|.|TRBJ2-1|TRBV28
CASRSGDPSYNEQFF
TGTGCCAGCCGTAGCGGGGACCCCTCCTACAATGAGCAGTTCTTC
>.|.|TRBJ2-7|TRBV6-1
CASSGRGSDREYYEQYF
TGTGCCAGCAGTGGGAGGGGAAGCGACAGGGAATATTACGAGCAGTACTTC
>TRBD1|.|TRBJ1-2|TRBV11-2
CASSPTGTGDYGYTF
TGTGCCAGCAGCCCAACCGGGACAGGAGACTATGGCTACACCTTC
>.|.|TRBJ1-6|TRBV27
CASSIKGQGKPPLHF
TGTGCCAGCAGCATAAAGGGCCAGGGAAAGCCACCCCTCCACTTT
>TRBD2|once|TRBJ2-2|TRBV9
CASSVLSGGVLNTGELFF
TGTGCCAGCAGCGTACTGAGCGGGGGGGTTCTTAACACCGGGGAGCTGTTTTTT
>TRBD2|once|TRBJ2-1|TRBV5-4
CASSRSGGAFYNEQFF
TGTGCCAGCAGCCGTAGCGGGGGGGCCTTCTACAATGAGCAGTTCTTC
>TRBD2|.|TRBJ2-7|TRBV6-5
CASSYSGLAGSDEQYF
TGTGCCAGCAGTTACTCGGGTCTAGCGGGAAGTGACGAGCAGTACTTC
>.|.|TRBJ1-4|TRBV10-1
CASSDHPTNEKLFF
TGCGCCAGCAGTGATCATCCAACTAATGAAAAACTGTTTTTT
>TRBD1|.|TRBJ1-4|TRBV27
CASSRQGATNEKLFF
TGTGCCAGCAGCCGACAGGGGGCGACTAATGAAAAACTGTTTTTT
>TRBD1|.|TRBJ2-2|TRBV28
CASSRVTGGVNNGELFF
TGTGCCAGCAGTCGAGTGACAGGGGGGGTAAATAACGGGGAGCTGTTTTTT
>.|.|TRBJ2-1|TRBV6-4
CASSDPGRANEQFF
TGTGCCAGCAGTGATCCAGGCAGGGCCAATGAGCAGTTCTTC
>.|.|TRBJ1-2|TRBV11-2
CASSSPGFGYTF
TGTGCCAGCAGCTCCCCAGGGTTTGGCTACACCTTC
>TRBD1|.|TRBJ2-7|TRBV28
CASRTGIRAYEQYF
TGTGCCAGCAGGACAGGGATAAGGGCCTACGAGCAGTACTTC
>.|.|TRBJ1-2|TRBV21-1
CASSKGQNYYGYTF
TGTGCCAGCAGCAAGGGACAGAACTACTATGGCTACACCTTC
>TRBD2|.|TRBJ2-5|TRBV27
CASRRAGGYQTQYF
TGTGCCAGCAGAAGAGCGGGAGGGTACCAGACCCAGTACTTC
>.|.|TRBJ1-1|TRBV5-8
CASSKRVRNTEAFF
TGTGCCAGCAGCAAGCGCGTCAGGAACACTGAAGCTTTCTTT
>.|.|TRBJ2-1|TRBV5-1
CASSSPPSGERYNEQFF
TGCGCCAGCAGCTCCCCCCCCTCAGGGGAACGGTACAATGAGCAGTTCTTC
>.|.|TRBJ1-1|TRBV7-3
CASSLTGQGDTEAFF
TGTGCCAGCAGCTTAACGGGACAAGGGGACACTGAAGCTTTCTTT
>TRBD2|.|TRBJ2-3|TRBV4-3
CASSQGLAGRTDTQYF
TGCGCCAGCAGCCAAGGACTAGCGGGGAGGACAGATACGCAGTATTTT
>.|few|TRBJ2-5|TRBV6-6
CASSDGGMTQYF
TGTGCCAGCAGTGACGGCGGTATGACCCAGTACTTC
>TRBD2|.|TRBJ2-7|TRBV27
CASSFVAGGTYEQYF
TGTGCCAGCAGTTTCGTAGCGGGGGGGACCTACGAGCAGTACTTC
>.|.|TRBJ1-2|TRBV4-1
CASSQEPGELNYGYTF
TGCGCCAGCAGCCAAGAGCCGGGAGAGCTGAACTATGGCTACACCTTC
>.|.|TRBJ1-1|TRBV6-1
CATEVDTEAFF
TGTGCCACCGAGGTTGACACTGAAGCTTTCTTT
>TRBD1|.|TRBJ1-2|TRBV28
CASNLGQGARGYGYTF
TGTGCCAGCAATCTGGGACAGGGGGCGCGTGGCTATGGCTACACCTTC
>.|.|TRBJ1-1|TRBV10-2
CASSSTGWREAFF
TGCGCCAGCAGTTCGACGGGATGGCGGGAAGCTTTCTTT
>.|.|TRBJ2-7|TRBV4-1
CASSQLTDREQYF
TGCGCCAGCAGCCAACTGACAGATCGCGAGCAGTACTTC
>.|.|TRBJ1-2|TRBV6-1
CASRDRTFYGYTF
TGTGCCAGCAGGGACAGAACCTTCTATGGCTACACCTTC
>.|.|TRBJ1-4|TRBV11-2
CASSLNPGQLNEKLFF
TGTGCCAGCAGCTTAAATCCCGGACAGCTTAATGAAAAACTGTTTTTT
>.|.|TRBJ1-1|TRBV28
CASKPRGRNTEAFF
TGTGCCAGCAAACCCCGTGGCAGGAACACTGAAGCTTTCTTT
>.|.|TRBJ1-3|TRBV10-2
CASRRTAFSGNTIYF
TGCGCCAGCAGGAGGACAGCTTTCTCTGGAAACACCATATATTTT
>TRBD1|.|TRBJ1-6|TRBV27
CAVGGLDRGFTPLHF
TGTGCCGTAGGGGGATTGGACAGGGGGTTCACACCCCTCCACTTT
>.|few|TRBJ2-1|TRBV27
CASSPRSGSNEQFF
TGTGCCAGCAGCCCAAGGTCAGGCTCCAATGAGCAGTTCTTC
>.|once|TRBJ1-1|TRBV19
CASSIVYRAGAFF
TGTGCCAGTAGTATAGTTTACAGGGCGGGAGCTTTCTTT
>TRBD2|.|TRBJ2-7|TRBV5-4
CASSRPSGGAYEQYF
TGTGCCAGCAGCCGACCGAGCGGGGGGGCCTACGAGCAGTACTTC
>.|once|TRBJ2-1|TRBV18
CASSRGPLYEQFF
TGTGCCAGCTCCCGTGGGCCCCTCTATGAGCAGTTCTTC
>TRBD2|.|TRBJ2-3|TRBV18
CASSPQRAGTSTDTQYF
TGTGCCAGCTCACCCCAAAGAGCGGGGACTAGCACAGATACGCAGTATTTT
>.|.|TRBJ1-3|TRBV9
CASSPDSHSGNTIYF
TGTGCCAGCAGCCCAGACAGTCACTCTGGAAACACCATATATTTT
>TRBD1|.|TRBJ2-7|TRBV5-5
CASSLAGQGLSYEQYF
TGTGCCAGCAGCTTGGCCGGACAGGGGCTCTCCTACGAGCAGTACTTC